This T cell receptor (beta chain) was sequenced in a study of cytomegalovirus exposure and HLA in healthy donors. Findings and limits, study-wide: A later analysis showed that HLA-associated TCR beta chains had undergone more clonal expansion than equally common others. Reported findings show TCR beta sequences accurately forecast HLA-A and HLA-B alleles in most subjects. Many donors shared some public TCRs, even though most TCR sequences were rare.

13 Jbeta primers and 60 Vbeta primers were used for the PCR. TCRdb's table, derived via immunoSEQ multiplex PCR, lists solely in-frame clones and lacks some. Recorded for this sample: roughly 140,000 clones. Trimming left V 1 base short and J 6 bases short, with 17 bases between. CDR1 is SEHNR and CDR2 is FQNEAQ in the germline V gene (reference sequence). This CDR3 contains 16 residues. A word on this clone: The antigen is unknown.

What was sequenced was PBMCs. This chain connects TRBV7-9 to TRBJ2-3; D is undetermined. The sequence was obtained from a male donor in good health and CMV-seronegative. For the CDR3, the DNA is TGTGCCAGCAGCTTAGGCGGAAGTGTCCCCGGGGATACGCAGTATTTT. Amino acids: CASSLGGSVPGDTQYF.